The 16 T cell receptor beta chains listed next were all sequenced from one sample in a study of T cell changes during pregnancy in multiple sclerosis. Assay: immunoSEQ multiplex PCR; the TCRdb copy retains only in-frame clones and omits some. Of tens of thousands of clones listed, around 85% were seen once; the top ten hold about 7.6%. The starting material was CD8+ T cells from peripheral blood mononuclear cells, obtained before pregnancy. These receptors were obtained from a female donor with multiple sclerosis, enrolled in a pregnancy study.

The V and J genes are TRBV29-1 and TRBJ2-3; maybe TRBD2 (5 bases). V was shortened by 3 bases and J by 1 base, with 14 bases between the two germline ends. In germline, CDR1 is SQVTM, CDR2 ANQGSEA. This CDR3 is 15 amino acids long. The CDR3 is CSVDHRGSGTDTQYF. The CDR3 bases are TGCAGCGTTGATCATCGGGGATCTGGCACAGATACGCAGTATTTT.

The chain joins TRBV4-3 to TRBJ2-7, with 12 bases aligning to TRBD2. V lost 0 bases to trimming and J lost 1 base; unmatched junction nucleotides: 7. CDR3 length equals 18 residues. Germline CDR1 is LGHNA and CDR2 is YSLEER. As DNA, the CDR3 is TGCGCCAGCAGCCAAGAAGCCCTAGCGGGAGGGCCTTCCTACGAGCAGTACTTC. It is translated as CASSQEALAGGPSYEQYF.

This clone was picked up a small number of times. The chain employs TRBV9 and TRBJ1-1; 7 bases are a match to TRBD1. Germline CDR1 and CDR2: SGDLS and YYNGEE. The junction had 6 bases not matched to a gene; V was cut back by 3 bases and J by 7 bases. The length of the CDR3 is 13 residues. The CDR3: CASSAGQDNEAFF. The CDR3 DNA reads as TGTGCCAGCAGCGCCGGACAGGATAATGAAGCTTTCTTT. The entire variable domain, with the rest obtained from reference TRBV9 and TRBJ1-1, is as follows: DSGVTQTPKHLITATGQRVTLRCSPRSGDLSVYWYQQSLDQGLQFLIQYYNGEERAKGNILERFSAQQFPDLHSELNLSSLELGDSALYFCASSAGQDNEAFFGQGTRLTVV.

The rearrangement joins TRBV4-1 to TRBJ2-7, with TRBD2 identical over 8 bases. The CDR3 contains 16 residues. The J segment lost 2 bases and the V segment lost 0 bases, leaving 6 bases of the junction unmatched. The germline V gene has CDR1 MGHRA and CDR2 YSYEKL. The CDR3 nucleotides are TGCGCCAGCAGCCAAGATACTACTAGCGGTCCCTACGAGCAGTACTTC. Translated: CASSQDTTSGPYEQYF.

The chain carries TRBV5-1 and TRBJ2-3; perhaps TRBD1 as D (5 bases). Germline V gene data show CDR1 as SGHRS and CDR2 as YFSETQ. The CDR3 is 14 amino acids. V lost 0 bases and J lost 4, with 9 bases in between. CDR3 sequence (DNA): TGCGCCAGCAGCTTGGGACAGTATGCAGATACGCAGTATTTT. Protein sequence: CASSLGQYADTQYF.

The chain carries TRBV9 and TRBJ2-7; TRBD1 aligns across 7 bases. J was trimmed by 4 bases and V by 3 bases; bases with no gene match: 7. The CDR3 has 14 amino acids. Germline CDR1 and CDR2: SGDLS and YYNGEE. The CDR3 reads CASSAGQVGYEQYF. The CDR3 DNA is TGTGCCAGCAGCGCCGGACAGGTGGGGTACGAGCAGTACTTC.

This sequence joins TRBV7-9 and TRBJ2-1; 10 bases are a match to TRBD2. V lost 1 base, J lost 9 bases, and 6 bases stayed unmatched. Per germline, CDR1 SEHNR and CDR2 FQNEAQ (reference sequence). The CDR3 totals 15 residues. CDR3 region: CASSLGAGGLSEQFF. CDR3 nucleotides: TGTGCCAGCAGCTTAGGAGCGGGAGGGCTCTCTGAGCAGTTCTTC.

This clone is medium-sized. The rearrangement joins TRBV19 to TRBJ2-7; 7 bases line up with TRBD1. Germline-derived CDR1 and CDR2 are LNHDA and SQIVND (reference sequence). This CDR3 region has 15 residues. J lost 2 bases, V lost 5 bases, and 9 bases had no gene match. CDR3: CASSPVRDRAYEQYF. The CDR3 region has the DNA TGTGCCAGTAGTCCCGTCCGGGACAGAGCCTACGAGCAGTACTTC.

This sequence joins TRBV7-3 and TRBJ2-7, with TRBD1 matching 8 bases. This CDR3 contains 14 residues. CDR1 and CDR2 from the germline V gene are SGHTA and FQGTGA. V was pared by 5 bases and J by 0 bases, with 3 bases of the junction left unmatched. CDR3 residues: CASSATGGSYEQYF. The CDR3 bases are TGTGCCAGCAGCGCAACAGGGGGCTCCTACGAGCAGTACTTC.

The chain is built from TRBV12-5 and TRBJ2-3; TRBD2 matches 11 bases. After removal of 5 bases from V and 3 bases from J, the junction contained 7 bases not matched to a gene. CDR1 LGHNT and CDR2 FRNRAP come from the germline V gene. The CDR3 has 16 amino acids. DNA of the CDR3: TGTGCTAGTGGTCCCGTAGCGGGAGGGCAAACAGATACGCAGTATTTT. Residues: CASGPVAGGQTDTQYF.

The sample holds a few counts of this clone. This chain connects TRBV7-8 to TRBJ2-3, with TRBD1 identical over 8 bases. The CDR3 has 13 residues. Germline assignment: CDR1 SGHVS and CDR2 FQNEAQ. The V gene end was trimmed by 5 bases and the J gene end by 5 bases; junction bases not matched to a gene: 3. The CDR3 bases are TGTGCCAGCAGCATAGACAGGGGAGATACGCAGTATTTT. The encoded protein is CASSIDRGDTQYF.

The chain combines TRBV9 with TRBJ1-1; weak D call: TRBD1 (5 bases). V lost 1 base, J lost 0 bases, and 13 bases lay in between. The CDR3 consists of 16 residues. CDR1 and CDR2 from the germline V gene are SGDLS and YYNGEE. The CDR3 sequence is CASSVSYGAVNTEAFF. CDR3 bases: TGTGCCAGCAGCGTATCATATGGGGCGGTGAACACTGAAGCTTTCTTT. Variable domain in full (rest from reference TRBV9 and TRBJ1-1): DSGVTQTPKHLITATGQRVTLRCSPRSGDLSVYWYQQSLDQGLQFLIQYYNGEERAKGNILERFSAQQFPDLHSELNLSSLELGDSALYFCASSVSYGAVNTEAFFGQGTRLTVV.

V gene TRBV2 combines with J gene TRBJ1-5; D possibly corresponds to TRBD1 (5 bases). V was shortened by 6 bases and J by 5 bases, with 26 bases between the two germline ends. From germline, CDR1 is SNHLY and CDR2 FYNNEI. There are 18 residues in the CDR3. Written as DNA, the CDR3 is TGTGCCAGCAGATCAATAATGAATAATGAGGGAGGGGATCAGCCCCAGCATTTT. Translating gives CASRSIMNNEGGDQPQHF.

J is TRBJ2-1 and V is TRBV4-2; 7 bases align to TRBD2. CDR3 length: 16 residues. Losses at the gene ends were 1 base for V and 2 bases for J; bases not matched to a gene: 5. From germline, CDR1 is LGHNA and CDR2 YNFKEQ. CDR3 amino acids: CASSQGDYPPYNEQFF. The CDR3 DNA reads TGTGCCAGCAGCCAAGGGGACTACCCCCCCTACAATGAGCAGTTCTTC.

The CDR3 region has the DNA TGTGCCAGCAGGGGAAGGACAGGGTCGAGTAGAACTTTCTTT. Its protein product is CASRGRTGSSRTFF. The V and J genes are TRBV6-6 and TRBJ1-1, with 8 bases identical to TRBD1. Germline V gene sequence: CDR1 MNHNY, CDR2 SVGAGI (reference sequence). The V and J ends lost 6 bases and 12 bases, in that order; junction bases with no gene match: 15. The CDR3 covers 14 residues.

This clone occurred once. This chain uses TRBV28 with TRBJ1-2; 9 positions agree with TRBD1. CDR3 size: 16 residues. Germline CDR1 MDHEN, CDR2 SYDVKM. V lost 6 bases and J lost 8; bases outside the gene matches: 16. CDR3 bases: TGTGCCAGCAGGACACCCGGGACAGGGCCGCATGGGGGCTACACCTTC. This codes for CASRTPGTGPHGGYTF.